A selection of T cell receptor beta chains follows, all from one sample in a study of shared clonotypes between healthy human individuals. Repertoires were generated with immunoSEQ multiplex PCR, while TCRdb's copy carries only in-frame clones and drops some. The repertoire holds under 2,500,000 clones, about 94% seen once, with roughly 0.13% in the top ten. The sample was naive CD4+ T cells sorted from blood. These receptors were collected from a young man in good health. CDR3s include the opening cysteine and the closing phenylalanine or tryptophan. Fields, in order: D gene, clone size, V gene, J gene, CDR3 DNA, CDR3 protein. D genes are given only for firm matches. Rows may omit the clone size; those that give it use once, few, many or a size class.

-	-	TRBV5-6	TRBJ1-1	TGTGCCAGCAGCTCGGACATTGACACTGAAGCTTTCTTT	CASSSDIDTEAFF
-	-	TRBV18	TRBJ1-2	TGTGCCAGCTCACCACCGTCTCAGCGTCACTATGGCTACACCTTC	CASSPPSQRHYGYTF
-	-	TRBV13	TRBJ2-5	TGTGCCAGCAGCTTACGCTCTGGGGGGCGCGAGGCGAGGGCCCAGTACTTC	CASSLRSGGREARAQYF
-	-	TRBV14	TRBJ2-3	TGTGCCAGCAGCCAAGATCTAACTACCCGGGGAGATACGCAGTATTTT	CASSQDLTTRGDTQYF
-	-	TRBV7-9	TRBJ2-6	TGTGCCAGCAGGTGGGCACCTGGAGGGGACAACTCTGGGGCCAACGTCCTGACTTTC	CASRWAPGGDNSGANVLTF
-	-	TRBV27	TRBJ2-7	TGTGCCACCAAGTTCCTCAGGGGGACTTCCTACGAGCAGTACTTC	CATKFLRGTSYEQYF
TRBD2	-	TRBV9	TRBJ2-7	TGTGCCAGCAGCGTAGGCGCTAGCGGGAGGTTCTACGAGCAGTACTTC	CASSVGASGRFYEQYF
-	once	TRBV6-1	TRBJ1-4	TGTGCCAGCAGTGAACGCAGAGGCGAAAAACTGTTTTTT	CASSERRGEKLFF
-	-	TRBV14	TRBJ1-1	TGTGCCAGCAGCCTGGGAAGTGAAGCTTTCTTT	CASSLGSEAFF
TRBD1	-	TRBV4-1	TRBJ2-2	TGCGCCAGCAGCCCTTGGTCGGGACAGGGTGGATCCGGGGAGCTGTTTTTT	CASSPWSGQGGSGELFF
-	-	TRBV14	TRBJ1-1	TGTGCCAGCAGCCCGGACAGCGACCACACTGAAGCTTTCTTT	CASSPDSDHTEAFF
TRBD2	-	TRBV5-1	TRBJ2-3	TGCGCCAGCAGCTCCAGACTAGCGGGAGACACAGATACGCAGTATTTT	CASSSRLAGDTDTQYF
-	once	TRBV7-2	TRBJ2-7	TGTGCCAGCAGCCTGGGGTATGGGCAGTACTTC	CASSLGYGQYF
TRBD2	-	TRBV6-1	TRBJ2-1	TGTGCCAGCAGTATAGCGGGTACCTACAATGAGCAGTTCTTC	CASSIAGTYNEQFF
-	-	TRBV5-8	TRBJ1-5	TGTGCCAGCAGCTGGGAGAGTTCGGGGGTTGGCAATCAGCCCCAGCATTTT	CASSWESSGVGNQPQHF
-	-	TRBV10-3	TRBJ1-5	TGTGCCATCAGGGCCAATAGCAATCAGCCCCAGCATTTT	CAIRANSNQPQHF